This entry describes one TCR beta chain. This sample was included in a study of T cells in women clearing cervical HPV infection. TCRdb keeps only in-frame clones here, not all; method: immunoSEQ multiplex PCR. Its listing shows some 43,000 clones. The sequencing input was blood buffy coat. This sequence was found in a woman between 18 and 70 years old with a cervical HPV16 infection that either progressed to CIN3+ or cleared (not recorded which).

Partial CDR3 DNA: TGTGCCAGCAGCCTGTTGACAGGTGTAGTCAACGGC. Amino acids: CASSLLTGVVNG. The entire CDR3 reads CASSLLTGVVNGYTF. The V call is TRBV13, the J call TRBJ1-2; tentative D call: TRBD1 (6 bases). The CDR3 end falls 3 residues outside the read, so it is completed with the germline J gene. Germline CDR1 reads PRHDT; CDR2 reads FYEKMQ (reference sequence). The CDR3 sequence is 15 residues long.